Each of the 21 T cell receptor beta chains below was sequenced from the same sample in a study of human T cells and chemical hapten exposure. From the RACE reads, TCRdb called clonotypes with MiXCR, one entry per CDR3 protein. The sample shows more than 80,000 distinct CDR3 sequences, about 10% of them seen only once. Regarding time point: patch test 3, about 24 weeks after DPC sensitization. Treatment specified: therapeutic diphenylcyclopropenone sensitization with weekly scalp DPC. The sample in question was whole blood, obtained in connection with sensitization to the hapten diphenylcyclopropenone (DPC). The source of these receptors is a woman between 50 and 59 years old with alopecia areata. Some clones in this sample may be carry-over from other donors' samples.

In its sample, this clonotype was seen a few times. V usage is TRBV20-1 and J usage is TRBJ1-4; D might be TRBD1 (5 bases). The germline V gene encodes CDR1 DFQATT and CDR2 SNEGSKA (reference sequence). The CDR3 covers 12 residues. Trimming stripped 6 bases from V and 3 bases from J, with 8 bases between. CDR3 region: CSALRANEKLFF. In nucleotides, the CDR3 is TGCAGTGCCCTCAGGGCTAATGAAAAACTGTTTTTT.

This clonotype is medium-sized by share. The CDR3 loop is CASSLAGRGTGYTF. CDR3 nucleotide sequence: TGTGCCAGCAGCTTAGCAGGCAGGGGCACCGGCTACACCTTC. The V call is TRBV7-9, the J call TRBJ1-2; perhaps TRBD1 as D (6 bases). This CDR3 is 14 amino acids long. V lost 0 bases, J lost 8 bases, and 13 bases lay in between. CDR1 is SEHNR, CDR2 FQNEAQ, per germline (reference sequence).

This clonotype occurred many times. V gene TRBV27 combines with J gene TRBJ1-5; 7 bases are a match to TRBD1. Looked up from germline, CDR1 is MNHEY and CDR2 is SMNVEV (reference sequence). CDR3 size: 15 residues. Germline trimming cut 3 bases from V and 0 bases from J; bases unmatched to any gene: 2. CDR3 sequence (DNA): TGTGCCAGCAGTTTGACAGGGCATAGCAATCAGCCCCAGCATTTT. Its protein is CASSLTGHSNQPQHF.

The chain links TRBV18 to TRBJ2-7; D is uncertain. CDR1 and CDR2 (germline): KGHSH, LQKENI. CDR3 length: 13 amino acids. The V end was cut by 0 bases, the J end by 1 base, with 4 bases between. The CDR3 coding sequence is TGTGCCAGCTCACCACCGGGGTCCTACGAGCAGTACTTC. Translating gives CASSPPGSYEQYF. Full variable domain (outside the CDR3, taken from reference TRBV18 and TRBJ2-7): NAGVMQNPRHLVRRRGQEARLRCSPMKGHSHVYWYRQLPEEGLKFMVYLQKENIIDESGMPKERFSAEFPKEGPSILRIQQVVRGDSAAYFCASSPPGSYEQYFGPGTRLTVT.

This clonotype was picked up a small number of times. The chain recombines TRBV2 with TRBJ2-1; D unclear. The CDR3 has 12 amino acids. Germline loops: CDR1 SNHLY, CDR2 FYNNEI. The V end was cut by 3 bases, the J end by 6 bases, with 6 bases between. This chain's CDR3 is CASSDDSNEQFF. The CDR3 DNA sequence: TGTGCCAGCAGTGATGATTCCAATGAGCAGTTCTTC.

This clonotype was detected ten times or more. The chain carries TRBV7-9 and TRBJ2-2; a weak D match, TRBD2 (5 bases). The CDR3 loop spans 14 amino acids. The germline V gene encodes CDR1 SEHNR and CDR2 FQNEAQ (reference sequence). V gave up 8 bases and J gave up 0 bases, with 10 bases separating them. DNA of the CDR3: TGTGCCAGCGAGGGTGGGGCGAACACCGGGGAGCTGTTTTTT. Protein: CASEGGANTGELFF.

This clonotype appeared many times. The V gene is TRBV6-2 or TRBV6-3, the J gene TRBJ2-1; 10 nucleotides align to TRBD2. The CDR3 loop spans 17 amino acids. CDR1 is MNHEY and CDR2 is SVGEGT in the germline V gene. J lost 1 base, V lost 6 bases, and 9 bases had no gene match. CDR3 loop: CASRGPSSGSSYNEQFF. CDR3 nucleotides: TGTGCCAGCAGGGGCCCGTCTAGCGGGAGTTCCTACAATGAGCAGTTCTTC.

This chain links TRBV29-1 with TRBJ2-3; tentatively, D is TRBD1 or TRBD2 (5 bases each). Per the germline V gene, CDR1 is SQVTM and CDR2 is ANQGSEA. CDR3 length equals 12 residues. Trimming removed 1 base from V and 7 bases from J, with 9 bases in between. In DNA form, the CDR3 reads TGCAGCGTTGAAGGAGGGGCCAATACGCAGTATTTT. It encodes CSVEGGANTQYF.

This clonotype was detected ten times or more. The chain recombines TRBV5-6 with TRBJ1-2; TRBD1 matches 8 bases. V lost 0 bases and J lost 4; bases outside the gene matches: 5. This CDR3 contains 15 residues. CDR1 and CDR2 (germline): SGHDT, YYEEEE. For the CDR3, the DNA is TGTGCCAGCAGCTTGGGACAGGGGCTTCCCTATGGCTACACCTTC. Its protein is CASSLGQGLPYGYTF.

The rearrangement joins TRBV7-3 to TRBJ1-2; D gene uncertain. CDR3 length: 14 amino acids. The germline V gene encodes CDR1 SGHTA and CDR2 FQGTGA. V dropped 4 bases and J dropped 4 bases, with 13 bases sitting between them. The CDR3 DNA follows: TGTGCCAGCAGCTACAAGGCGGAACCCTATGGCTACACCTTC. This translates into CASSYKAEPYGYTF.

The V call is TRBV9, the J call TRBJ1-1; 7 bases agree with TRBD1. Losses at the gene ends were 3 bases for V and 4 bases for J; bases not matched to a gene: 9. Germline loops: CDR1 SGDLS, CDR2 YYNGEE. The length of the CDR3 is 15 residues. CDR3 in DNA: TGTGCCAGCAGCGCCAGGGGGATGGTGGGCACTGAAGCTTTCTTT. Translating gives CASSARGMVGTEAFF.

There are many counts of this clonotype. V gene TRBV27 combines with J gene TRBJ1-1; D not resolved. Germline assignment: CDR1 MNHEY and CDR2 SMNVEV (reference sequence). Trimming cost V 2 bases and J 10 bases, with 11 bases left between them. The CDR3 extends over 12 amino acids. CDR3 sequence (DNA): TGTGCCAGCAGTTTAGGCAGCCTCCCAGCTTTCTTT. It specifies CASSLGSLPAFF.

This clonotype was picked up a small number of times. The CDR3 reads CASSLGLAGISDEQYF. The CDR3 DNA reads TGTGCCAGCAGCCTGGGACTAGCGGGAATCAGCGACGAGCAGTACTTC. This chain joins TRBV12-3 or TRBV12-4 and TRBJ2-7, with TRBD2 matching 13 bases. The CDR3 is 16 amino acids. The V and J ends lost 6 bases and 5 bases, in that order; junction bases with no gene match: 10.

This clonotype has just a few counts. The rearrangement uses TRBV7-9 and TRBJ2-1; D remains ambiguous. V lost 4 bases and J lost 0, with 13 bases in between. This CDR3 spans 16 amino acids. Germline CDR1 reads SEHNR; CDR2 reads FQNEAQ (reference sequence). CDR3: CASSSNKGVSYNEQFF. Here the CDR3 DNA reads TGTGCCAGCAGCTCTAATAAGGGTGTCTCCTACAATGAGCAGTTCTTC.

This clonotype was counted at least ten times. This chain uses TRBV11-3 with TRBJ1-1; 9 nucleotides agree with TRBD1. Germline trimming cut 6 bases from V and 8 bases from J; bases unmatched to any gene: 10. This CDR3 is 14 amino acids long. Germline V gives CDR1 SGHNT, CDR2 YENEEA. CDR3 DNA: TGTGCCAGCAGGAGACAGGGGGGGTCGGGAGAAGCTTTCTTT. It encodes CASRRQGGSGEAFF.

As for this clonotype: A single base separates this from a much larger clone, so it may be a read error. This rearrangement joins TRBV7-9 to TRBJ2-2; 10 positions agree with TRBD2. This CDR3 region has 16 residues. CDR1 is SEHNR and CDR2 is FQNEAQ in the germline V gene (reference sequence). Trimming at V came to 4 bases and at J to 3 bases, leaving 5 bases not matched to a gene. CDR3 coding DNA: TGTGCCAGCAGCTCGCTAGCGGGAGTTTACACCGGGGAGCTGTTTTTT. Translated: CASSSLAGVYTGELFF.

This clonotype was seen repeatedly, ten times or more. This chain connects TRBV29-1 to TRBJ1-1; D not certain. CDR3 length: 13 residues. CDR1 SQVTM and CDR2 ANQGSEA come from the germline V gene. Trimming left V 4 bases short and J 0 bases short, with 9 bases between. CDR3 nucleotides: TGCAGCGTTGCGCAGGACCTGAACACTGAAGCTTTCTTT. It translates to CSVAQDLNTEAFF. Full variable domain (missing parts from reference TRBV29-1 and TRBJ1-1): SAVISQKPSRDICQRGTSLTIQCQVDSQVTMMFWYRQQPGQSLTLIATANQGSEATYESGFVIDKFPISRPNLTFSTLTVSNMSPEDSSIYLCSVAQDLNTEAFFGQGTRLTVV.

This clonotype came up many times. The CDR3 bases are TGTGCCAGCAGTCCTACTAGCGGAGCCAGCACAGATACGCAGTATTTT. This sequence encodes CASSPTSGASTDTQYF. This rearrangement joins TRBV6-4 to TRBJ2-3; TRBD2 matches at 8 bases. J was trimmed by 0 bases and V by 5 bases; bases with no gene match: 7. This CDR3 comprises 16 residues. Per the germline V gene, CDR1 is MRHNA and CDR2 is SNTAGT.

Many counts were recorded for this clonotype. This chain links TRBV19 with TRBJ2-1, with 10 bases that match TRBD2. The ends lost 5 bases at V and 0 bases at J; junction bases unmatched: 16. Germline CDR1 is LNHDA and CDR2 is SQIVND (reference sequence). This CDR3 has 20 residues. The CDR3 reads CASSPPPRNSGRSSYNEQFF. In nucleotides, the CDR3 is TGTGCCAGTAGTCCCCCCCCGCGGAATAGCGGGAGGAGCTCCTACAATGAGCAGTTCTTC.

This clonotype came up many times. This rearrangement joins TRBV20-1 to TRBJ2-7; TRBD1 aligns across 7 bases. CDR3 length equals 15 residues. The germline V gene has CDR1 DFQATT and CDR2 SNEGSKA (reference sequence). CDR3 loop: CSHGVGTADSYEQYF. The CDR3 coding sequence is TGCAGCCATGGAGTAGGGACAGCGGATTCCTACGAGCAGTACTTC.

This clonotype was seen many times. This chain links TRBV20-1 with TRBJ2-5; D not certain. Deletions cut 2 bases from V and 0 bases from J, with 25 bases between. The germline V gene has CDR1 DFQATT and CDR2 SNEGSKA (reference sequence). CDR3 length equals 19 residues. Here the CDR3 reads CSARPYRRVGDMYQETQYF. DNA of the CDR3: TGCAGTGCTAGACCTTACCGGCGAGTCGGCGACATGTACCAAGAGACCCAGTACTTC.